This T cell receptor (beta chain) was recovered during a study of cytomegalovirus exposure and HLA in healthy donors (dated by TCRdb to about 2017). For the study in its entirety: In an earlier analysis of approximately 640 of the donors, around 300 Gb of sequence data and 90 million to 130 million unique TCR beta sequences from about 179 million T cells were reported. Around 300 gigabases of sequencing data and approximately 80 million unique TCR sequences were included in an early release covering several hundred HLA-typed donors. The genetic ancestry cluster associated with self-reported Caucasian donors included 81% of the roughly 400 genotyped donors. The study aimed to test whether cataloging public T cell receptors could reveal signatures of past pathogen exposure. The T cell repertoires of roughly 660 subjects were profiled by immunosequencing and related to cytomegalovirus serostatus. A separate validation cohort of about 110 different subjects was used in addition to the 666-subject first cohort. The study combined high-throughput TCR immunosequencing, statistical association of individual TCRs with disease status, and machine learning to predict cytomegalovirus infection status. In a later analysis, previously published TCR beta repertoires from 670 or so donors were re-analyzed and high-resolution HLA genotyping was added so that TCR occurrence patterns could be studied. The later analysis used no new phenotypic data to find candidate immune exposures, relying instead on TCR beta sequences and their occurrence across donors. To decide whether each TCR beta V gene segment behaved as functional or pseudogenic, an earlier analysis of some 600 of the donors relied on high-throughput TCR beta sequencing. Donor age, sex, ethnicity and CMV serostatus were compiled together with the repertoire data. In a later genetic analysis, genome-wide SNP genotypes for about 55% of the roughly 670 donors were used, and that subset was treated as a discovery cohort. All discovery cohort repertoires had been generated using a single sequencing platform. Both class I and class II loci were covered by HLA typing, at four-digit resolution. The number of donors typed differed by locus, with about 620-630 for A, B, C, DRB1 and DQB1, about 500 for DQA1, approximately 580 for DPA1, and some 440 for DPB1. Because of strong linkage in the cohort, four to six DR-DQ haplotypes were treated as single units for association and clustering. Among roughly 400 genotyped donors of the cohort, an average of around 240,000 unique TCR beta nucleotide sequences were sequenced per donor, roughly 20% of them non-productive. Study-wide findings and limitations: A later analysis found that most CMV-associated TCR beta chains appeared HLA-restricted, with HLA associations seemingly driven largely by CMV exposure. A later analysis associated about 16,000 TCR beta sequences with specific HLA alleles at a false discovery rate of 0.05. The 87-base-pair reads could not distinguish some IMGT-functional V segments, including TRBV6-2 and TRBV6-3, so those segments were excluded. Compared with the 666-donor mean, donors in an Asian-associated ancestry cluster had fewer N-insertions in productive TCRs, according to a later genetic analysis. Compared with equally common non-associated chains, HLA-associated TCR beta chains in a later analysis were more clonally expanded and had lower generation probabilities. It was suggested by the authors that the approach could potentially be generalized to other disease states and immunological phenotypes. Several of the top co-occurrence clusters appeared to be linked to parvovirus B19, influenza, CMV and Epstein-Barr virus, according to a later analysis. When HLA alleles, especially DR and DQ, strongly co-occurred, TCR associations were difficult to assign to individual alleles. The study gave a list of under 200 TCR beta chains associated with cytomegalovirus. A later genetic analysis associated a missense DCLRE1C variant with V-gene and J-gene trimming of TCR beta chains, and an independent cohort replicated the association. Linkage disequilibrium might explain the correlated functional status among segregating V segments, but an unknown experimental factor could not be excluded. The only immune exposure information available for the cohort was CMV serostatus. Presence/absence analyses assumed roughly uniform sequencing depth across donors, an assumption that may not hold. A few of the identified cytomegalovirus-associated TCR beta chains were confirmed in vitro to be specific for cytomegalovirus antigens. A cluster of highly shared sequence variants was judged likely to be a technical artifact of the sequencing pipeline. HLA typing was unavailable for some donors at each locus, so association tests used only the typed subset. A later analysis found that TCR association rates varied across HLA loci, with DRB1 alleles showing the most associated TCRs and HLA-C alleles the fewest. The classifier was reported to diagnose cytomegalovirus status with high specificity and sensitivity in both the original cohort and the validation cohort. Most TCR sequences were seen in very few donors, while some public TCRs were found in many individuals. The earlier analysis of 587 of the donors excluded roughly 17 rarely observed V segments, including chromosome 9 orphons, because counts were too low. Only TCR beta chains were sequenced in this cohort, and the absence of alpha or paired-chain data limited detectable features. A further reported finding was that TCR beta sequences accurately predicted the HLA-A and HLA-B alleles for most subjects in the first cohort. Broadly in line with IMGT annotations, most TCR beta V segments showed up in productive rearrangements about 90% or about 30% of the time in an earlier analysis of several hundred of the donors.

The library came from the immunoSEQ multiplex PCR assay. For the multiplex PCR, a mixture combining 60 forward primers for TCR Vbeta segments and 13 reverse primers for TCR Jbeta segments was used. The CDR3 region of rearranged TCR beta genes was amplified from genomic DNA by a multiplex PCR assay. The amplified TCR beta libraries were sequenced on the Illumina HiSeq System as 87-base-pair reads. The authors' pipeline ran thus. A later analysis tallied around 82 million unique TCR beta chains across the 660 or so repertoires, and some 10 million of those chains were shared by two or more donors. Raw reads were error-corrected and collapsed into unique sequences with a nearest-neighbor algorithm that merged closely related sequences to remove PCR and sequencing errors. V, D and J gene segments were assigned by aligning CDR3 sequences to IMGT reference sequences. For a sequence to be retained, at least a six-nucleotide match to both a V gene segment and a J gene segment was required. Rearrangements were called productive when the CDR3 lacked stop codons and stayed in frame with V and J; all others were non-productive. CDR3 was defined according to IMGT convention as the region running from the second conserved V-encoded cysteine to the conserved J-encoded phenylalanine. The earlier analysis of 500 to 750 of the donors excluded any sequence lacking an unambiguous match to a single V gene segment. In an earlier analysis of approximately 590 of the donors, V segments were called functional above 56.7% productive rearrangements and were called segregating when the between-donor standard deviation exceeded 5%. A statistical classification framework was developed to diagnose cytomegalovirus status using the catalog of TCR beta chain sequences. A later analysis assigned V and J genes by comparing TCR nucleotide sequences with IMGT/GENE-DB human TR gene sequences. The TCRdist pipeline was used in a later analysis to assign CDR3 sequences and most-parsimonious VDJ recombination scenarios. A later analysis defined each TCR beta chain by its CDR3 amino acid sequence plus V-gene family, and excluded reads lacking a unique V-gene family. As a way to deal with suspected cross-contamination and a sequencing artifact, a later analysis dropped 450 to 700 nucleotide sequences that were highly shared and had low generation probability. A later analysis calculated a clonal expansion index for each public chain from normalized within-repertoire ranks of inferred template counts. In a later analysis, generation probabilities were computed with a VDJ recombination model fitted to out-of-frame rearrangements, and the resulting probabilities were checked against IGoR. In a later analysis, hypergeometric tests were used to score TCR-TCR, TCR-HLA and TCR-CMV co-occurrence, with a repertoire-size bias correction applied to TCR pairs. To estimate false discovery rates, a later analysis permuted the HLA or CMV assignments 20 times. In a later analysis, co-occurring TCRs were grouped with DBSCAN, and TCRdist sequence similarity was added when clustering was performed within HLA-allele-positive subsets. For co-occurrence clustering, repertoires with fewer than 30,000 or more than 120,000 public chains were excluded, along with five repertoires with anomalous nucleotide sharing. This immuneACCESS table, as held by TCRdb, lists in-frame sequences with V and J called but not all clones. Of the missing ones, under half trace to an unresolved V gene in checked studies; the others have no known cause. The D gene and trimming were derived from the DNA, and the V and J assignments and clone size from that table. The table for this sample lists 65,000 to 95,000 clones. Approximately 4.3% of the sample is in the top ten clones.

A remark on this clone: There is no known antigen for this receptor.

V and J are truncated by 2 bases and 2 bases respectively, leaving an intervening sequence of 19 bases. The CDR3 contains 17 residues, cysteine and phenylalanine counted. Only the CDR3 DNA is retained, 51 bases long and in frame from the first base. The germline V gene encodes CDR1 LGHNA and CDR2 YNFKEQ. The cohort was made up of approximately 670 healthy bone marrow donors. At the time of sampling, every cohort member was nominally healthy, though immune exposures that went unrecorded were likely present. The donor tested CMV seronegative, placing the donor among the 350 or so seronegative members of the cohort. Every donor gave a peripheral blood sample, and the peripheral blood mononuclear cells from that sample were used for TCR beta sequencing. Genomic DNA was extracted from the blood cell samples with the Qiagen DNeasy Blood Extraction Kit.

Sequenced sample: PBMCs. This sequence uses TRBV4-2 and TRBJ2-7; no confident D gene assignment can be made. The sequence came from a man aged 25-45 years in good health and CMV-seronegative. The sequence in DNA is TGTGCCAGCAGCCAATCGGTCGCCAGGCCGTCCGCCTACGAGCAGTACTTC. The encoded protein is CASSQSVARPSAYEQYF.